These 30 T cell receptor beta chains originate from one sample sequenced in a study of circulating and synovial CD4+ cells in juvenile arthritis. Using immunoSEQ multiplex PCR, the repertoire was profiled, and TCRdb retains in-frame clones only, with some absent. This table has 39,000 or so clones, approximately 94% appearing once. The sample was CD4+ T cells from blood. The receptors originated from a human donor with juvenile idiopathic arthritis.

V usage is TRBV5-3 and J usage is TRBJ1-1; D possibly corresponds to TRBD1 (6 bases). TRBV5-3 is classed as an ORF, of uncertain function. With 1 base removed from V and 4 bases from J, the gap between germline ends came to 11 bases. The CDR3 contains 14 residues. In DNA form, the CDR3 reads TGTGCCAGAAGCTTGTACAGGGATGGCACTGAAGCTTTCTTT. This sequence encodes CARSLYRDGTEAFF.

The DNA of the CDR3 is TGTGCCAGTCGGACAGGGGGGATGGACACTGAAGCTTTCTTT. Protein: CASRTGGMDTEAFF. The J gene is TRBJ1-1, the V gene TRBV10-3; 10 bases align to TRBD1. The junction had 8 bases not matched to a gene; V was cut back by 10 bases and J by 3 bases. In germline, CDR1 is ENHRY, CDR2 SYGVKD. This CDR3 is 14 amino acids long.

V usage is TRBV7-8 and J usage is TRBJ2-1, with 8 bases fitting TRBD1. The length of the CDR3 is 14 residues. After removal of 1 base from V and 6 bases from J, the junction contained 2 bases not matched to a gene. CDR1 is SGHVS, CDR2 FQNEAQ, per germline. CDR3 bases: TGTGCCAGCAGCTTAGTCGGACAGGGCAATGAGCAGTTCTTC. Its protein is CASSLVGQGNEQFF. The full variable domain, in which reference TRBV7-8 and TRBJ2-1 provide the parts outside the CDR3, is GAGVSQSPRYKVAKRGQDVALRCDPISGHVSLFWYQQALGQGPEFLTYFQNEAQLDKSGLPSDRFFAERPEGSVSTLKIQRTQQEDSAVYLCASSLVGQGNEQFFGPGTRLTVL.

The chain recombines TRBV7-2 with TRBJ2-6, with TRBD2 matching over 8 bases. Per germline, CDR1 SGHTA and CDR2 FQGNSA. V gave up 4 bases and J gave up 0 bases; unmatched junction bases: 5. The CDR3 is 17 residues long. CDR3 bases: TGTGCCAGCAGCTGGGTAGCGGGGATCTCTGGGGCCAACGTCCTGACTTTC. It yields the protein CASSWVAGISGANVLTF.

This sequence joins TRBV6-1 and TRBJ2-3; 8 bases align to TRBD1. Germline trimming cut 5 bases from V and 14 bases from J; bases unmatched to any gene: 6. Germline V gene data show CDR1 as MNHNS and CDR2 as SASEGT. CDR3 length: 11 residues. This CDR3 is CASSQGAPLYF. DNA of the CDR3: TGTGCCAGCAGTCAGGGGGCCCCTCTGTATTTT.

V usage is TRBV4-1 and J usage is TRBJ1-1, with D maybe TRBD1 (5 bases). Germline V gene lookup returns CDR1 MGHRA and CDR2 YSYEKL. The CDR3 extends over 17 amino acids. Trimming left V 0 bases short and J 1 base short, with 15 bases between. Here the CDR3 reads CASSQEGWTSSNTEAFF. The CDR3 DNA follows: TGCGCCAGCAGCCAAGAAGGTTGGACAAGTTCGAACACTGAAGCTTTCTTT.

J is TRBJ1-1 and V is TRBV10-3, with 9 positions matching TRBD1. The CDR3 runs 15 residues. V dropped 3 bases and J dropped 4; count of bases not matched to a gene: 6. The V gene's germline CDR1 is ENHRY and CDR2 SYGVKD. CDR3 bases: TGTGCCATCAGTGACAGACAGGGGGTCGTCACTGAAGCTTTCTTT. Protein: CAISDRQGVVTEAFF.

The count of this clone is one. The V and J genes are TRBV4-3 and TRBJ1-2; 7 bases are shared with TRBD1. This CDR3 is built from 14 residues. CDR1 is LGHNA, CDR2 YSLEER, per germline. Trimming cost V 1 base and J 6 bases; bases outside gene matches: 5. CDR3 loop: CASSQVDRVDGYTF. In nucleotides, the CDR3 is TGCGCCAGCAGCCAAGTCGACAGGGTGGATGGCTACACCTTC.

CDR3 residues: CASSPRGVGNIQYF. As DNA, the CDR3 is TGTGCCAGCAGCCCCAGGGGGGTGGGGAACATTCAGTACTTC. The V call is TRBV7-2, the J call TRBJ2-4, with D tentatively TRBD1 (7 bases). The CDR3 length is 14 residues. V lost 5 bases to trimming and J lost 7 bases, with 15 bases between them. Germline values: CDR1 SGHTA, CDR2 FQGNSA.

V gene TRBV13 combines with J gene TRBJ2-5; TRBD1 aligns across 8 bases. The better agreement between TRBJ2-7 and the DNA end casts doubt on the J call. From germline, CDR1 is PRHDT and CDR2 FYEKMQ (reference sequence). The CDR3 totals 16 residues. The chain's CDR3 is CASSPTGQGLSYEQYF. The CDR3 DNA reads TGTGCCAGCAGCCCAACTGGACAGGGCCTATCCTACGAGCAGTACTTC.

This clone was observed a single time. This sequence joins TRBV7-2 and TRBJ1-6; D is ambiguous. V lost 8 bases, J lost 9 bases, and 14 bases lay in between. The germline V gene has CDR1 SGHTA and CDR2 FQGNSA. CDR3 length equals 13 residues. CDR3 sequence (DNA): TGTGCCAGCTCTAGCGGGGTCACTTCACCCCTCCACTTT. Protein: CASSSGVTSPLHF. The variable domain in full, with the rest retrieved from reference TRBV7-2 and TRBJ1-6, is GAGVSQSPSNKVTEKGKDVELRCDPISGHTALYWYRQSLGQGLEFLIYFQGNSAPDKSGLPSDRFSAERTGGSVSTLTIQRTQQEDSAVYLCASSSGVTSPLHFGNGTRLTVT.

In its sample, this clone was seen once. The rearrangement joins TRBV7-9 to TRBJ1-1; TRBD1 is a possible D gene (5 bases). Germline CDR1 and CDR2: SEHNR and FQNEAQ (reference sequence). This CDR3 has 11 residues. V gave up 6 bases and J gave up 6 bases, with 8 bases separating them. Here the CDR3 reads CASRGGSEAFF. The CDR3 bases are TGTGCCAGCAGGGGGGGGTCTGAAGCTTTCTTT.

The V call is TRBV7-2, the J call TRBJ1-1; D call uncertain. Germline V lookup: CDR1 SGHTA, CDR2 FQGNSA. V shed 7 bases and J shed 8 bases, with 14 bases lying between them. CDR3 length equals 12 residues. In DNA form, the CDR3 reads TGTGCCAGCAACCTGCCTGCGACAGAAGCTTTCTTT. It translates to CASNLPATEAFF.

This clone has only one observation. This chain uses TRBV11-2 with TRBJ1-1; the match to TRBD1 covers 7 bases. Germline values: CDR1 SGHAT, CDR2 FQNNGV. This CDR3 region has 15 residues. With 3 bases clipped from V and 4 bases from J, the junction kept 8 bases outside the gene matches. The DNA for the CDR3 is TGTGCCAGCAGCTTGGCCTCAGGGGGAGCCACTGAAGCTTTCTTT. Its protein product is CASSLASGGATEAFF. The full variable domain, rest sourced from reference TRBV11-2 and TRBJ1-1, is EAGVAQSPRYKIIEKRQSVAFWCNPISGHATLYWYQQILGQGPKLLIQFQNNGVVDDSQLPKDRFSAERLKGVDSTLKIQPAKLEDSAVYLCASSLASGGATEAFFGQGTRLTVV.

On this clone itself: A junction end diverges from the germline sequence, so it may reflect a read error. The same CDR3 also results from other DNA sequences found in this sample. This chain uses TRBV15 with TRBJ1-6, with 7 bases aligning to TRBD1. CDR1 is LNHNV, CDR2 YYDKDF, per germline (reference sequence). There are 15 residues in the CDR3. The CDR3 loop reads CATSTETGPNSPLHF. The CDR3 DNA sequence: TGTGCCACCAGCACTGAGACAGGGCCTAATTCCCCCCTCCACTTT.

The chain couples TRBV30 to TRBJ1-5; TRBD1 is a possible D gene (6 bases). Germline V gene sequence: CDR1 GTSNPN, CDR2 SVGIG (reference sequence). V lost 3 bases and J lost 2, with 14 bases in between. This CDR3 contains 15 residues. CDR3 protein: CAWSPGVNGNQPQHF. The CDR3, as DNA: TGTGCCTGGAGCCCAGGGGTTAATGGCAATCAGCCCCAGCATTTT.

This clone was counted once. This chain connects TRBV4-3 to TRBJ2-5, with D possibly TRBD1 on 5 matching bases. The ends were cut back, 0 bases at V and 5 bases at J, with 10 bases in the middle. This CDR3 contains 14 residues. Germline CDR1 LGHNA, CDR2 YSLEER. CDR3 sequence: CASSQDGAVETQYF. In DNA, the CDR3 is TGCGCCAGCAGCCAAGATGGGGCGGTGGAGACCCAGTACTTC.

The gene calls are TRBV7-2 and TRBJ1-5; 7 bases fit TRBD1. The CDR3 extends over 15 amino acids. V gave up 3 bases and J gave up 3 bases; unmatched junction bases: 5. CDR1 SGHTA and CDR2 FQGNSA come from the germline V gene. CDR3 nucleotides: TGTGCCAGCAGCTTCGCAGGGGGGTACAATCAGCCCCAGCATTTT. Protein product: CASSFAGGYNQPQHF. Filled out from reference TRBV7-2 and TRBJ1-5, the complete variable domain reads GAGVSQSPSNKVTEKGKDVELRCDPISGHTALYWYRQSLGQGLEFLIYFQGNSAPDKSGLPSDRFSAERTGGSVSTLTIQRTQQEDSAVYLCASSFAGGYNQPQHFGDGTRLSIL.

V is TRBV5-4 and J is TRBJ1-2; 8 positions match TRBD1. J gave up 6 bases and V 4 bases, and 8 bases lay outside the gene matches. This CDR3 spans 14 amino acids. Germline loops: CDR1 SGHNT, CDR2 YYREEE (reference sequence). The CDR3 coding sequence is TGTGCCAGCAGCGGGGGACAGGTACTCGATGGCTACACCTTC. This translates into CASSGGQVLDGYTF.

The CDR3 sequence: CASLDRAVRGNTIYF. DNA of the CDR3: TGTGCCAGCCTGGACAGGGCGGTTCGTGGAAACACCATATATTTT. J is TRBJ1-3 and V is TRBV19, with 8 nucleotides matching TRBD1. Trimming cost V 9 bases and J 3 bases; bases outside gene matches: 10. The CDR3 totals 15 residues. Germline loops: CDR1 LNHDA, CDR2 SQIVND (reference sequence).

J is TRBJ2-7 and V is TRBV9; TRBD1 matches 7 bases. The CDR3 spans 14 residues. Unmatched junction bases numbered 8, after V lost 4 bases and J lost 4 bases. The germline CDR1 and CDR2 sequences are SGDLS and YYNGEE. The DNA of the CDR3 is TGTGCCAGCAGCCCGGTGGACAGGCCTTACGAGCAGTACTTC. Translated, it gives CASSPVDRPYEQYF.

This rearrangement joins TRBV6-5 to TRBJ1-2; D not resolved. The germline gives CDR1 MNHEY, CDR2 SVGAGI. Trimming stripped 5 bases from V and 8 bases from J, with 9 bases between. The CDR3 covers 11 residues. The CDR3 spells CASSEEIGYTF. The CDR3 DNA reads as TGTGCCAGCAGTGAGGAAATCGGCTACACCTTC.

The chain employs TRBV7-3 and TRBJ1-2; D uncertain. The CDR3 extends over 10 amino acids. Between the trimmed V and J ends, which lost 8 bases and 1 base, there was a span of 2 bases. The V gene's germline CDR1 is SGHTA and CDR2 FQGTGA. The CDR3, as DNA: TGTGCCAGCTATAACTATGGCTACACCTTC. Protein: CASYNYGYTF.

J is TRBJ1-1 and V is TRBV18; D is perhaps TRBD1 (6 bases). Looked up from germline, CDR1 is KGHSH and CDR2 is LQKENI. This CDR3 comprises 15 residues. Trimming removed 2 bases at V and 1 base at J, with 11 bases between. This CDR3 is CASSPTQGQNTEAFF. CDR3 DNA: TGTGCCAGCTCACCAACACAGGGACAGAACACTGAAGCTTTCTTT.

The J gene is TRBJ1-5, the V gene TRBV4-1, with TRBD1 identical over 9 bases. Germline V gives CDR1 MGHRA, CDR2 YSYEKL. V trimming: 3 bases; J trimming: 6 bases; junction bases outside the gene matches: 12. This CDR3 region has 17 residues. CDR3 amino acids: CASSHPPGQGRGQPQHF. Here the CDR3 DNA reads TGCGCCAGCAGCCATCCCCCGGGACAGGGTAGAGGTCAGCCCCAGCATTTT.

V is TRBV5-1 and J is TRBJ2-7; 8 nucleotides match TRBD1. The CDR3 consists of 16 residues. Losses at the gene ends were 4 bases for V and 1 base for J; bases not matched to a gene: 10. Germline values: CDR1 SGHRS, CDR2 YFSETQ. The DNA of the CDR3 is TGCGCCAGCAGCCCAGGCAACCGGGACAGGTCCTACGAGCAGTACTTC. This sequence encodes CASSPGNRDRSYEQYF.

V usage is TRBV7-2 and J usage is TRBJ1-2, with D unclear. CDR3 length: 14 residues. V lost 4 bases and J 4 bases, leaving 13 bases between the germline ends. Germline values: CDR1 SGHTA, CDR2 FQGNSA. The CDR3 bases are TGTGCCAGCAGCTCAATCACAGATGGCTATGGCTACACCTTC. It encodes CASSSITDGYGYTF.

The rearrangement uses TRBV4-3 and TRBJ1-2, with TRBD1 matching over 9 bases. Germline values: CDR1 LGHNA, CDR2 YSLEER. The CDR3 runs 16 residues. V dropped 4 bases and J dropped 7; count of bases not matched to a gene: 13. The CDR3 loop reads CASSPSRTGDISGYTF. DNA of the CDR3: TGCGCCAGCAGCCCGAGCCGGACAGGGGATATCTCTGGCTACACCTTC.

The CDR3 loop reads CARGQGDETQYF. In DNA, the CDR3 is TGCGCCAGGGGACAGGGGGATGAGACCCAGTACTTC. The rearrangement links TRBV23-1 to TRBJ2-5; 11 nucleotides line up with TRBD1. TRBV23-1 is recorded as an ORF, its role being uncertain. The length of the CDR3 is 12 residues. V was pared by 9 bases and J by 5 bases, with 2 bases of the junction left unmatched.

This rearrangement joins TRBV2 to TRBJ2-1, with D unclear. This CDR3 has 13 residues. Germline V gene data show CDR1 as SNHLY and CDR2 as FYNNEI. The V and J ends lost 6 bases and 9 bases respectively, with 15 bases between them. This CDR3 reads CASSPLEMPEQFF. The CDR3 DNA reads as TGTGCCAGCAGCCCCCTCGAGATGCCTGAGCAGTTCTTC.